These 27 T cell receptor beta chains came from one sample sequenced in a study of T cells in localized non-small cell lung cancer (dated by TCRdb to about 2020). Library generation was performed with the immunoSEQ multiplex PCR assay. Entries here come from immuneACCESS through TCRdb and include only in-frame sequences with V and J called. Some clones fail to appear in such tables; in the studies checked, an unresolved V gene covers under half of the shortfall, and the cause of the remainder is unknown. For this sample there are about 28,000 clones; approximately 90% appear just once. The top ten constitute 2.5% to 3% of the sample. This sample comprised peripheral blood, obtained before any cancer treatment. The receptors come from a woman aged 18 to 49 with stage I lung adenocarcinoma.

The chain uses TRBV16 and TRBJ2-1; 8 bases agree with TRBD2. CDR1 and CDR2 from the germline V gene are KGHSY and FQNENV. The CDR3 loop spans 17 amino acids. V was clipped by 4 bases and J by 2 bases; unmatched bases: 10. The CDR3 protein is CASSPPRVAGPYNEQFF. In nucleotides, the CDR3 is TGTGCCAGCAGCCCTCCCAGGGTAGCGGGGCCCTACAATGAGCAGTTCTTC.

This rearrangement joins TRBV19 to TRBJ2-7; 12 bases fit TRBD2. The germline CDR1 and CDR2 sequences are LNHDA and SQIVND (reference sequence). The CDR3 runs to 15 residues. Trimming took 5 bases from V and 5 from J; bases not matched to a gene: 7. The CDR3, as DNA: TGTGCCAGTAGTTCGGTGACTAGCGGGAGTAACGAGCAGTACTTC. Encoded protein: CASSSVTSGSNEQYF.

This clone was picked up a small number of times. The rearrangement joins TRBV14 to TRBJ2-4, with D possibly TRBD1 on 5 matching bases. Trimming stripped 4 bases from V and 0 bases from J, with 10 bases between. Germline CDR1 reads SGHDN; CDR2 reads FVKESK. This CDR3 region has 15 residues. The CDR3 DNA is TGTGCCAGCAGCCCGCTACAGGTAGCCAAAAACATTCAGTACTTC. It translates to CASSPLQVAKNIQYF.

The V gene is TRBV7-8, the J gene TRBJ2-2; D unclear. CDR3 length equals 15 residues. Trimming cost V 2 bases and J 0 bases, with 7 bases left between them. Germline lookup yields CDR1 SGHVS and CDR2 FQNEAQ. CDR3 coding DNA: TGTGCCAGCAGCTTATCTCTACCGAACACCGGGGAGCTGTTTTTT. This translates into CASSLSLPNTGELFF. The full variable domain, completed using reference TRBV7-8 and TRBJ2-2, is GAGVSQSPRYKVAKRGQDVALRCDPISGHVSLFWYQQALGQGPEFLTYFQNEAQLDKSGLPSDRFFAERPEGSVSTLKIQRTQQEDSAVYLCASSLSLPNTGELFFGEGSRLTVL.

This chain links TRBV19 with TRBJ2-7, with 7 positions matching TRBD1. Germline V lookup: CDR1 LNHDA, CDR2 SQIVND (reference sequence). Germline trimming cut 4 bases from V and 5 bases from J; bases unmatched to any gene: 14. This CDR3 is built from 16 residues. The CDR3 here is CASSRGGPGPINEQYF. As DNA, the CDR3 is TGTGCCAGTAGTAGAGGGGGCCCGGGCCCAATAAACGAGCAGTACTTC. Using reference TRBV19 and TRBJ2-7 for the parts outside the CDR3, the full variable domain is DGGITQSPKYLFRKEGQNVTLSCEQNLNHDAMYWYRQDPGQGLRLIYYSQIVNDFQKGDIAEGYSVSREKKESFPLTVTSAQKNPTAFYLCASSRGGPGPINEQYFGPGTRLTVT.

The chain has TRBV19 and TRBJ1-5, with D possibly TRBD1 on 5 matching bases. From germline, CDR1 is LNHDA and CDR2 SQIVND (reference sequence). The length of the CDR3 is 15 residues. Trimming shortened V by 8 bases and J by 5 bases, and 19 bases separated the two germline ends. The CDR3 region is CASASRGRDDQPQHF. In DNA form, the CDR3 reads TGTGCCAGTGCTAGCCGGGGCAGGGATGATCAGCCCCAGCATTTT.

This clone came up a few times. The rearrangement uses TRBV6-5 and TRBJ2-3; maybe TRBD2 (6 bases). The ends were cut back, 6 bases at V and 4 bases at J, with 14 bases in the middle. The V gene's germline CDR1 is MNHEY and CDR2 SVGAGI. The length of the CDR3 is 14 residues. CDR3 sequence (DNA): TGTGCCAGCAGGCGGCGGGACCGGGCAGATACGCAGTATTTT. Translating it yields CASRRRDRADTQYF.

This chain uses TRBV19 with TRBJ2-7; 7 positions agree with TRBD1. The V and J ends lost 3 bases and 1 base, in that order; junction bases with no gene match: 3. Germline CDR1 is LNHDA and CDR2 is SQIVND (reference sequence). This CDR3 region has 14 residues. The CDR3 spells CASSMTGSSYEQYF. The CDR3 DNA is TGTGCCAGTAGTATGACAGGGAGTTCCTACGAGCAGTACTTC. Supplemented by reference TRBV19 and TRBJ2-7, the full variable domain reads DGGITQSPKYLFRKEGQNVTLSCEQNLNHDAMYWYRQDPGQGLRLIYYSQIVNDFQKGDIAEGYSVSREKKESFPLTVTSAQKNPTAFYLCASSMTGSSYEQYFGPGTRLTVT.

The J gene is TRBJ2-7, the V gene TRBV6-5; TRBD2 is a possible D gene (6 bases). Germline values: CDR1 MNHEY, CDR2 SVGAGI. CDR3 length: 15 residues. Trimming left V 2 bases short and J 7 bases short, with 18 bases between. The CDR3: CASSYGWEHGGEQYF. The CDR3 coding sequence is TGTGCCAGCAGTTACGGATGGGAACACGGGGGAGAGCAGTACTTC.

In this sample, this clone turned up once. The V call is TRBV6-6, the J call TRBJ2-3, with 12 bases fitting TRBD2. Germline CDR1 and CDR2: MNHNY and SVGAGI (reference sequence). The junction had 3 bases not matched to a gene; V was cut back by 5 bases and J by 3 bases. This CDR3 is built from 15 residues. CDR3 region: CASSGLAGITDTQYF. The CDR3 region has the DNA TGTGCCAGCAGTGGACTAGCGGGAATAACAGATACGCAGTATTTT.

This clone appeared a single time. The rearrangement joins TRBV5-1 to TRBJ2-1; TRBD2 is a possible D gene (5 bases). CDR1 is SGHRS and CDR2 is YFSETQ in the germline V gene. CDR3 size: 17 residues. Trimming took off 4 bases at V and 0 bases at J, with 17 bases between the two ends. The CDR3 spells CASSQPPSGGSYNEQFF. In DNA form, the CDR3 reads TGCGCCAGCAGCCAACCACCCAGCGGAGGCTCCTACAATGAGCAGTTCTTC.

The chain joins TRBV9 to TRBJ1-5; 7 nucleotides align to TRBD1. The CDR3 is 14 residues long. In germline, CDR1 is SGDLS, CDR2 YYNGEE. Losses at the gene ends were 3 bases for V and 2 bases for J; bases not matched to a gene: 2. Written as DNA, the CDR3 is TGTGCCAGCAGCGGGACAGGAGGCAATCAGCCCCAGCATTTT. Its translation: CASSGTGGNQPQHF.

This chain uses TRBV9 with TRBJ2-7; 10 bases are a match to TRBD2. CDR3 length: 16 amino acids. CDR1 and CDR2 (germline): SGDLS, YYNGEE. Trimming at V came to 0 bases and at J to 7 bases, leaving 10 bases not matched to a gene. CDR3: CASSVDIAGGLGEQYF. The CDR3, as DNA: TGTGCCAGCAGCGTAGACATAGCGGGAGGCCTCGGGGAGCAGTACTTC.

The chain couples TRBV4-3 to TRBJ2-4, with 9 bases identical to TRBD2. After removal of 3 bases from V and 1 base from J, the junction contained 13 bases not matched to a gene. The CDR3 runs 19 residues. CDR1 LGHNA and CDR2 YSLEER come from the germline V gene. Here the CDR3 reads CASSQTPYFSGRAKNIQYF. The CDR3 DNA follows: TGCGCCAGCAGCCAGACACCGTACTTCAGCGGGAGGGCCAAAAACATTCAGTACTTC.

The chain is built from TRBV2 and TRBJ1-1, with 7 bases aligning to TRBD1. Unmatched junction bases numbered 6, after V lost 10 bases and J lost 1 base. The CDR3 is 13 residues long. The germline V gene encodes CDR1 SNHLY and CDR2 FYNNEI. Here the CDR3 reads CATRGQENTEAFF. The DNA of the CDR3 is TGTGCCACACGCGGACAGGAGAACACTGAAGCTTTCTTT.

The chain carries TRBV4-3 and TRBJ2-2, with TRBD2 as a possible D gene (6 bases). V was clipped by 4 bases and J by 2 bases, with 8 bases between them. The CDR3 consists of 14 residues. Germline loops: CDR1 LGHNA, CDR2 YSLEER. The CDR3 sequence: CASSPGLNTGELFF. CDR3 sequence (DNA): TGCGCCAGCAGCCCGGGACTTAACACCGGGGAGCTGTTTTTT.

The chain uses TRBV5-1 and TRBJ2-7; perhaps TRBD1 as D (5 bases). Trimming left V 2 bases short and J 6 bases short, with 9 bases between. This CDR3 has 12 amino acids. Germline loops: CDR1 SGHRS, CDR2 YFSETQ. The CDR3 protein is CASSFQGTEQYF. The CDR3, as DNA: TGCGCCAGCAGCTTTCAGGGAACCGAGCAGTACTTC. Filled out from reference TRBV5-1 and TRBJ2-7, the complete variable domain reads KAGVTQTPRYLIKTRGQQVTLSCSPISGHRSVSWYQQTPGQGLQFLFEYFSETQRNKGNFPGRFSGRQFSNSRSEMNVSTLELGDSALYLCASSFQGTEQYFGPGTRLTVT.

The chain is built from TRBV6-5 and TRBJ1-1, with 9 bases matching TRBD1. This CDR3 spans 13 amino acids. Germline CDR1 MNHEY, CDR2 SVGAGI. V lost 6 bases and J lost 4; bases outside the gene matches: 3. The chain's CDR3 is CASRGTGSTEAFF. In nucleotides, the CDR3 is TGTGCCAGCAGGGGGACAGGGAGCACTGAAGCTTTCTTT.

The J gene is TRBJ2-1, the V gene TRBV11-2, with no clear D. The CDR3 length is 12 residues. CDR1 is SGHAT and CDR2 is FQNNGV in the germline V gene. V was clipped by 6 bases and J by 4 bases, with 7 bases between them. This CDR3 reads CASRRQYNEQFF. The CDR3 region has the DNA TGTGCCAGCAGAAGGCAGTACAATGAGCAGTTCTTC.

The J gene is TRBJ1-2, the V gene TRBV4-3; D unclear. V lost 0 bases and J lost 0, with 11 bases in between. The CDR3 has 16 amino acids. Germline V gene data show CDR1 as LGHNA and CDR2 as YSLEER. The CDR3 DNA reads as TGCGCCAGCAGCCAAGATTCAGGACGGTCTAACTATGGCTACACCTTC. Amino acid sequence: CASSQDSGRSNYGYTF.

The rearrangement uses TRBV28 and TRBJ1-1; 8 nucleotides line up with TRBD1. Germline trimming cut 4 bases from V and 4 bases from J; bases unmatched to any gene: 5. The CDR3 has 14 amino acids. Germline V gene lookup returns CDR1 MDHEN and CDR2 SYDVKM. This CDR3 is CASSSDRGGTEAFF. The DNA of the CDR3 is TGTGCCAGCAGTTCCGACAGGGGCGGCACTGAAGCTTTCTTT.

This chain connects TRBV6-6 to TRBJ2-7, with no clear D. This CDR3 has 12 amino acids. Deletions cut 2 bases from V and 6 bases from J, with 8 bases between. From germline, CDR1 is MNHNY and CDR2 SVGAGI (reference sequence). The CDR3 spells CASSYRESEQYF. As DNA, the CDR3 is TGTGCCAGCAGTTACAGAGAATCCGAGCAGTACTTC.

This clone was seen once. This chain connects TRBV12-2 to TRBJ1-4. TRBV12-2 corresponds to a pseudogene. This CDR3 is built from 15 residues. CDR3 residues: CASRHLRPQYEKLFF. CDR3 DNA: TGTGCAAGTCGCCACTTAAGACCCCAATATGAAAAACTGTTTTTT.

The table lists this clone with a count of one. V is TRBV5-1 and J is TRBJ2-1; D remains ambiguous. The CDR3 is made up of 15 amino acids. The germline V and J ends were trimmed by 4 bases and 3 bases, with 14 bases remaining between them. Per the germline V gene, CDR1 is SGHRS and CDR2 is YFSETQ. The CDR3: CASSPSPGVYNEQFF. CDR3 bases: TGCGCCAGCAGCCCCTCTCCTGGGGTCTACAATGAGCAGTTCTTC.

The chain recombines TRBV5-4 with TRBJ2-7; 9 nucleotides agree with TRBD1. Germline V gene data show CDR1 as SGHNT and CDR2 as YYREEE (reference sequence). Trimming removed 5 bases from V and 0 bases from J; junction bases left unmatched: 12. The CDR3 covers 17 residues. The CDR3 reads CASSLSPGQGISYEQYF. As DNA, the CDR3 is TGTGCCAGCAGTCTGTCTCCGGGACAGGGCATCTCCTACGAGCAGTACTTC.

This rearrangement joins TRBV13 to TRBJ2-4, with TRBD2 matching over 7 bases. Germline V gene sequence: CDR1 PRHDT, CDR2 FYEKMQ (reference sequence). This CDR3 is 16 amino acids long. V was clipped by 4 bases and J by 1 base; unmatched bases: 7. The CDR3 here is CASSWPTSTAKNIQYF. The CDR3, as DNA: TGTGCCAGCAGCTGGCCGACTAGCACCGCCAAAAACATTCAGTACTTC.

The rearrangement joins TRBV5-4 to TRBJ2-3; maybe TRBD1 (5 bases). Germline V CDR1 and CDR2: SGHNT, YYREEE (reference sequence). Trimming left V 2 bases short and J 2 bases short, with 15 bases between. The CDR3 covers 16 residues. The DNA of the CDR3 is TGTGCCAGCAGCTTACAGGTCTTAACAGACACAGATACGCAGTATTTT. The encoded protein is CASSLQVLTDTDTQYF. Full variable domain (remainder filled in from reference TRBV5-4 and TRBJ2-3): ETGVTQSPTHLIKTRGQQVTLRCSSQSGHNTVSWYQQALGQGPQFIFQYYREEENGRGNFPPRFSGLQFPNYSSELNVNALELDDSALYLCASSLQVLTDTDTQYFGPGTRLTVL.